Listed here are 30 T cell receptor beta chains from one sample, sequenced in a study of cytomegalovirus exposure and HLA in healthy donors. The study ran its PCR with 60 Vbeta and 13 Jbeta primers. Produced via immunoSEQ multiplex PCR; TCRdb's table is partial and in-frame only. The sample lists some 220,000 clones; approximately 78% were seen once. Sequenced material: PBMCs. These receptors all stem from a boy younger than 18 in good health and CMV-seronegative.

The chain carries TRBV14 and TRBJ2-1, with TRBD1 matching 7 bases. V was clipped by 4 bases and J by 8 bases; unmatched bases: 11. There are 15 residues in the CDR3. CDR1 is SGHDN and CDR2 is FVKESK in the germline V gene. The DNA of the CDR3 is TGTGCCAGCAGCCGGTTGGGACAGCCTCCCCATGAGCAGTTCTTC. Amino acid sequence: CASSRLGQPPHEQFF.

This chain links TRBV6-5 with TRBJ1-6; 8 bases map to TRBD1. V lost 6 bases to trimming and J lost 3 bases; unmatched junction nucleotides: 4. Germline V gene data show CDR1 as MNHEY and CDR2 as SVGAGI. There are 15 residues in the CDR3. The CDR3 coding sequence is TGTGCCAGCAGGGGACAGGTTATCTATAATTCACCCCTCCACTTT. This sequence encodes CASRGQVIYNSPLHF.

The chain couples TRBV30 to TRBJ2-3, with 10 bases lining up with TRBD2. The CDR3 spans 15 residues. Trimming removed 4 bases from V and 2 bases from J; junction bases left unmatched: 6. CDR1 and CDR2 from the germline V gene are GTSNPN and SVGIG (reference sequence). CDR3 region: CAWIPLAGATDTQYF. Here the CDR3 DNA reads TGTGCCTGGATCCCGCTAGCGGGGGCCACAGATACGCAGTATTTT.

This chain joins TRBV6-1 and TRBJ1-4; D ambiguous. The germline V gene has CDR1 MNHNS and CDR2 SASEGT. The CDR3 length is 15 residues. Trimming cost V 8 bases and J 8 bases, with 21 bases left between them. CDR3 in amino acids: CASWNRGIDNEKLFF. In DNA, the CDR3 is TGTGCCAGCTGGAACCGAGGGATAGACAACGAAAAACTGTTTTTT.

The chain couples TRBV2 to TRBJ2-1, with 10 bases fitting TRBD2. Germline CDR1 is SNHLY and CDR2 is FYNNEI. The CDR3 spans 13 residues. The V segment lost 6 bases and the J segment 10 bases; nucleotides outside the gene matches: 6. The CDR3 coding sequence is TGTGCCAGCAGGGGGACTAGCGAAGTAGAGCAGTTCTTC. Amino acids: CASRGTSEVEQFF.

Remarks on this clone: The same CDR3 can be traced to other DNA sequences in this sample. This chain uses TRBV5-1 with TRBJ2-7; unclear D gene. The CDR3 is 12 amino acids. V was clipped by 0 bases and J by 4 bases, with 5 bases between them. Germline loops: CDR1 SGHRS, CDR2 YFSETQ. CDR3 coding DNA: TGCGCCAGCAGCTTGGGAGGATACGAGCAGTACTTC. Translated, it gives CASSLGGYEQYF.

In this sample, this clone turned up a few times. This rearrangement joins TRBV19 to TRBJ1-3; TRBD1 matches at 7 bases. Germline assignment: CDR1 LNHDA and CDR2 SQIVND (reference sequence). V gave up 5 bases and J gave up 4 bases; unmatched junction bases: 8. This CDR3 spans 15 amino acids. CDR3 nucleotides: TGTGCCAGTAGTGAAACACAGGGGATCGGAAACACCATATATTTT. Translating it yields CASSETQGIGNTIYF.

CDR3 DNA: TGTGCCAGCAGCTTAGACAATAATCAGCCCCAGCATTTT. As protein: CASSLDNNQPQHF. The chain recombines TRBV7-9 with TRBJ1-5; no firm D call. Per the germline V gene, CDR1 is SEHNR and CDR2 is FQNEAQ (reference sequence). The CDR3 length is 13 residues. Trimming shortened V by 1 base and J by 4 bases, and 5 bases separated the two germline ends. Combining the CDR3 with reference TRBV7-9 and TRBJ1-5 gives the whole variable domain DTGVSQNPRHKITKRGQNVTFRCDPISEHNRLYWYRQTLGQGPEFLTYFQNEAQLEKSRLLSDRFSAERPKGSFSTLEIQRTEQGDSAMYLCASSLDNNQPQHFGDGTRLSIL.

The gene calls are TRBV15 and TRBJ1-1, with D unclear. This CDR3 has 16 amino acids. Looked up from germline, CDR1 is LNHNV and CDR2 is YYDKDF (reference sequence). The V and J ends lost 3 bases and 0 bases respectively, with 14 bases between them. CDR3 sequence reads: CATSSPLTVLNTEAFF. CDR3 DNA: TGTGCCACCAGCAGCCCTTTAACAGTCTTGAACACTGAAGCTTTCTTT.

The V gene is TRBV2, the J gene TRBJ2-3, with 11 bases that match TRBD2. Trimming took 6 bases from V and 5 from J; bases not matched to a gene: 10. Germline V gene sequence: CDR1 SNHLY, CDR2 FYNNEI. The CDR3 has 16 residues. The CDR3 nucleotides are TGTGCCAGCAGCGACATAGCGGGGGGGCTGGAAGATACGCAGTATTTT. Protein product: CASSDIAGGLEDTQYF.

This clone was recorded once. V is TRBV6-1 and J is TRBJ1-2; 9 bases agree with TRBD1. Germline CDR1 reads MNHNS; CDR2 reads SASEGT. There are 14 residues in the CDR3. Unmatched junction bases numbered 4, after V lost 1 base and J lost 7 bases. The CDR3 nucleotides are TGTGCCAGCAGTGAAGTGGGACAGGGTGGTGGCTACACCTTC. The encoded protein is CASSEVGQGGGYTF.

The chain's CDR3 is CASSLLGDQPQHF. The CDR3 coding sequence is TGTGCCAGCAGTTTGCTAGGGGATCAGCCCCAGCATTTT. The V and J genes are TRBV27 and TRBJ1-5, with D perhaps matching TRBD1 (5 bases). CDR1 is MNHEY and CDR2 is SMNVEV in the germline V gene (reference sequence). This CDR3 spans 13 amino acids. V gave up 3 bases and J gave up 5 bases, with 8 bases separating them.

In DNA, the CDR3 is TGCGCCAGCAGCTACCAAGCCGGACAGAGAGGGGAGACCCAGTACTTC. It is translated as CASSYQAGQRGETQYF. The chain employs TRBV5-1 and TRBJ2-5; D is perhaps TRBD1 (6 bases). The V and J ends lost 3 bases and 5 bases respectively, with 20 bases between them. This CDR3 is 16 amino acids long. Germline assignment: CDR1 SGHRS and CDR2 YFSETQ.

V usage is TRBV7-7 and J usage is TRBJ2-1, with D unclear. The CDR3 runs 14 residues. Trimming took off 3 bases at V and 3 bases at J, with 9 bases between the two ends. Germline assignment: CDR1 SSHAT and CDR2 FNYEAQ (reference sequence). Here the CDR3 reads CASSLGNNYNEQFF. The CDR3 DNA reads TGTGCCAGCAGCTTGGGCAATAACTACAATGAGCAGTTCTTC.

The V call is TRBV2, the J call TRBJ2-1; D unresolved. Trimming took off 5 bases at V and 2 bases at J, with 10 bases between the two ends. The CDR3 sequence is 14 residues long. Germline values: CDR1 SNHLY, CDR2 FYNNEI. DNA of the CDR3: TGTGCCAGCAGTTTGCAGGTAGCCTACAATGAGCAGTTCTTC. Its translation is CASSLQVAYNEQFF.

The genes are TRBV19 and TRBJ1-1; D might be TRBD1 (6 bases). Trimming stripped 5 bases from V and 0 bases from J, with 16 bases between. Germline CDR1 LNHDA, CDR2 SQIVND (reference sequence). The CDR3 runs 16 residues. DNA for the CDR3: TGTGCCAGTAGTTCCACTACGACAGGCCTGAACACTGAAGCTTTCTTT. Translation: CASSSTTTGLNTEAFF.

The CDR3 region has the DNA TGTGCCTGGAGCGTAAATAGCAATCAGCCCCAGCATTTT. Encoded protein: CAWSVNSNQPQHF. The V gene is TRBV30, the J gene TRBJ1-5; D not certain. The germline V and J ends were trimmed by 3 bases and 0 bases, with 6 bases remaining between them. Looked up from germline, CDR1 is GTSNPN and CDR2 is SVGIG (reference sequence). The CDR3 consists of 13 residues.

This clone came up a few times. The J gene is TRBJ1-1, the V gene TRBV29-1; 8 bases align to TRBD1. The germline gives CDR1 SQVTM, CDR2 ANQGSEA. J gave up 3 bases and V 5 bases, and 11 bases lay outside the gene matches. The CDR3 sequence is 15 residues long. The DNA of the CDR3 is TGCAGCGTTAAATTTCGGACAGGGCCCCACACTGAAGCTTTCTTT. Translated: CSVKFRTGPHTEAFF.

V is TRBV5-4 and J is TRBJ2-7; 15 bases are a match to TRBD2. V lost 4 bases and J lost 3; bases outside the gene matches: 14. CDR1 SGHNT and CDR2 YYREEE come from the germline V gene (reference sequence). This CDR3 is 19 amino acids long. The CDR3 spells CASSGRGLAGGQEGYEQYF. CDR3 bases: TGTGCCAGCAGCGGACGAGGACTAGCGGGAGGGCAAGAAGGCTACGAGCAGTACTTC.

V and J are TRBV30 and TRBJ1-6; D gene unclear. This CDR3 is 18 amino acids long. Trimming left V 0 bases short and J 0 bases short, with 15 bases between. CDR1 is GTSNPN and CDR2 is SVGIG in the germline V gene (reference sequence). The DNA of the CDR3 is TGTGCCTGGAGTGTACCTGATCCGGGAAGCTCCTATAATTCACCCCTCCACTTT. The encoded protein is CAWSVPDPGSSYNSPLHF.

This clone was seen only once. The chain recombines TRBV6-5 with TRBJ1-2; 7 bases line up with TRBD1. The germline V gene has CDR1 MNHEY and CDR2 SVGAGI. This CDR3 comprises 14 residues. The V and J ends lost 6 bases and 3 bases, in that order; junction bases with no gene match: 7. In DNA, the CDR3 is TGTGCCAGCAGCCCCGAACAGGGGCACTATGGCTACACCTTC. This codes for CASSPEQGHYGYTF.

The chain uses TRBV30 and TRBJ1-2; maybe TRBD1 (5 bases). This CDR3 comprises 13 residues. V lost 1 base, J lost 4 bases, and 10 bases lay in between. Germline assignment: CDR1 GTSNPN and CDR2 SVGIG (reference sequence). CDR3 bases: TGTGCCTGGAGTGCTTTAGGGGTCTATGGCTACACCTTC. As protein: CAWSALGVYGYTF.

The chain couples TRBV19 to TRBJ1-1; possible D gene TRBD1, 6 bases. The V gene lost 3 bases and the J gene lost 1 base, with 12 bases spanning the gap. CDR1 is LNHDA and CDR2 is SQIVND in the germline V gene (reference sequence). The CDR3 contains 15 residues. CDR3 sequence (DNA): TGTGCCAGTAGTATTGCGGCAGGGGCGAACACTGAAGCTTTCTTT. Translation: CASSIAAGANTEAFF.

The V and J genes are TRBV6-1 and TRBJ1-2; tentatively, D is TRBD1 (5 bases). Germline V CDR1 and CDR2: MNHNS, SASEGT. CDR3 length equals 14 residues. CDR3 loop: CALDRARGVGGYTF. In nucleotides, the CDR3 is TGTGCTCTGGATAGGGCGCGGGGGGTTGGGGGCTACACCTTC.

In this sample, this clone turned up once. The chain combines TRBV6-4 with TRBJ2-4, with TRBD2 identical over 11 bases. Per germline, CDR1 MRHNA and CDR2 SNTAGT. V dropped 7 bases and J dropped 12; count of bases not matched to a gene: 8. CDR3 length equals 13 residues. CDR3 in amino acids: CASNSGTSGNQYF. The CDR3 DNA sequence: TGTGCCAGCAATTCCGGGACTAGCGGAAATCAGTACTTC.

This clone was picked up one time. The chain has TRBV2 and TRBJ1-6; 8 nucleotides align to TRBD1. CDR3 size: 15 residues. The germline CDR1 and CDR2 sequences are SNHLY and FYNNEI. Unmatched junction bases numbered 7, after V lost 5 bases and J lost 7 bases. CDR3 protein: CASSPRTGRNSPLHF. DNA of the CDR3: TGTGCCAGCAGTCCTCGGACAGGGAGGAATTCACCCCTCCACTTT.

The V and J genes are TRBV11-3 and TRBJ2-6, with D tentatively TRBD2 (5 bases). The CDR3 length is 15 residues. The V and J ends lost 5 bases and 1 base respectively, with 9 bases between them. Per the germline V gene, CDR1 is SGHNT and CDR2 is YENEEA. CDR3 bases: TGTGCCAGCAGCCATGGCGGGTCTGGGGCCAACGTCCTGACTTTC. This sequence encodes CASSHGGSGANVLTF.

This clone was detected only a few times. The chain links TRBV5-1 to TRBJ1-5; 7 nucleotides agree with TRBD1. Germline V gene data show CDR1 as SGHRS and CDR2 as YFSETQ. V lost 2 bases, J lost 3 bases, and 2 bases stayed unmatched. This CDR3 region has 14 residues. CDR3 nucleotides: TGCGCCAGCAGCTTTGGGACAGTCAATCAGCCCCAGCATTTT. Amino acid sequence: CASSFGTVNQPQHF.

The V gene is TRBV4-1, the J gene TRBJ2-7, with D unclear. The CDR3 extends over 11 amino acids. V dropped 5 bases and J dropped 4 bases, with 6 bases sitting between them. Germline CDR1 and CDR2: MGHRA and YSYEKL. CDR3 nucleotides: TGCGCCAGCAGCTCCCGTTACGAGCAGTACTTC. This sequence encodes CASSSRYEQYF.

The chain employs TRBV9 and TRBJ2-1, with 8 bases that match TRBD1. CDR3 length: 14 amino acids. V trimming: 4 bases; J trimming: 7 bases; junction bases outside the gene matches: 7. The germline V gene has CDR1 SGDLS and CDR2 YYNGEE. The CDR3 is CASSLRQGWNEQFF. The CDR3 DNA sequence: TGTGCCAGCAGCTTACGACAGGGGTGGAATGAGCAGTTCTTC.